The 21 T cell receptor beta chains in this list originate from one sample, sequenced in a study of T cell responses to AZD1222 COVID-19 vaccine. Assay: immunoSEQ multiplex PCR; the TCRdb copy retains only in-frame clones and omits some. The sample includes about 140,000 clones, 80% to 95% of them seen just once. The source was peripheral blood, collected 28 days after the second AZD1222 dose. Receptors originate from an adult who received the AZD1222 COVID-19 vaccine.

The genes are TRBV15 and TRBJ2-1; no firm D call. Trimming shortened V by 5 bases and J by 1 base, and 9 bases separated the two germline ends. The CDR3 contains 14 residues. CDR1 LNHNV and CDR2 YYDKDF come from the germline V gene (reference sequence). CDR3 loop: CATSFRGSYNEQFF. In DNA, the CDR3 is TGTGCCACCAGCTTTCGCGGATCCTACAATGAGCAGTTCTTC.

The gene calls are TRBV6-5 and TRBJ1-1, with D perhaps TRBD1 (5 bases). The CDR3 length is 15 residues. CDR1 is MNHEY, CDR2 SVGAGI, per germline. V was trimmed by 0 bases and J by 3 bases, leaving 11 bases between them. This CDR3 is CASSYSIQGYTEAFF. CDR3 sequence (DNA): TGTGCCAGCAGTTACTCGATTCAGGGTTACACTGAAGCTTTCTTT.

V usage is TRBV28 and J usage is TRBJ2-1, with 8 bases matching TRBD1. The CDR3 is made up of 15 amino acids. Germline V lookup: CDR1 MDHEN, CDR2 SYDVKM. V shed 7 bases and J 4 bases; nucleotides not matched to a gene: 9. This CDR3 is CASKHNRGSYNEQFF. The CDR3 nucleotides read TGTGCCAGCAAACACAACAGGGGGAGTTACAATGAGCAGTTCTTC. Together with reference TRBV28 and TRBJ2-1, the CDR3 gives the full variable domain: DVKVTQSSRYLVKRTGEKVFLECVQDMDHENMFWYRQDPGLGLRLIYFSYDVKMKEKGDIPEGYSVSREKKERFSLILESASTNQTSMYLCASKHNRGSYNEQFFGPGTRLTVL.

The genes are TRBV7-2 and TRBJ2-6, with TRBD1 as a possible D gene (5 bases). Germline values: CDR1 SGHTA, CDR2 FQGNSA. The CDR3 length is 15 residues. The V gene lost 3 bases and the J gene lost 0 bases, with 6 bases spanning the gap. The CDR3 is CASSLDNSGANVLTF. CDR3 coding DNA: TGTGCCAGCAGCTTGGACAACTCTGGGGCCAACGTCCTGACTTTC.

This chain connects TRBV11-2 to TRBJ2-7, with TRBD1 matching 7 bases. The CDR3 length is 12 residues. The ends lost 7 bases at V and 6 bases at J; junction bases unmatched: 6. The V gene's germline CDR1 is SGHAT and CDR2 FQNNGV. Written as DNA, the CDR3 is TGTGCCAGCACCTCAGGGGGAACCGAGCAGTACTTC. Encoded protein: CASTSGGTEQYF.

In its sample, this clone was seen once. The chain is built from TRBV28 and TRBJ2-1; 9 nucleotides line up with TRBD2. There are 17 residues in the CDR3. CDR1 is MDHEN, CDR2 SYDVKM, per germline. With 6 bases clipped from V and 4 bases from J, the junction kept 13 bases outside the gene matches. The CDR3 spells CASSLLTSGNHYNEQFF. In DNA form, the CDR3 reads TGTGCCAGCAGCCTCCTGACTAGCGGAAACCATTACAATGAGCAGTTCTTC.

This sequence joins TRBV6-5 and TRBJ1-4; D is perhaps TRBD1 (5 bases). This CDR3 spans 14 amino acids. Trimming shortened V by 7 bases and J by 7 bases, and 16 bases separated the two germline ends. From germline, CDR1 is MNHEY and CDR2 SVGAGI. Here the CDR3 DNA reads TGTGCCAGCACCAAGGGAGGGACGGGTGAAAAACTGTTTTTT. Its protein product is CASTKGGTGEKLFF.

Here the CDR3 DNA reads TGCGCCAGCAGCTTGAGGACCGGGACTAGCGAGGAGCAGTACTTC. Amino acid sequence: CASSLRTGTSEEQYF. This sequence joins TRBV5-1 and TRBJ2-7, with 10 bases that match TRBD2. V lost 1 base, J lost 7 bases, and 8 bases stayed unmatched. Looked up from germline, CDR1 is SGHRS and CDR2 is YFSETQ. The CDR3 consists of 15 residues.

The chain has TRBV6-6 and TRBJ2-1; 9 bases match TRBD2. CDR3 length equals 16 residues. V trimming: 5 bases; J trimming: 3 bases; junction bases outside the gene matches: 8. CDR1 and CDR2 from the germline V gene are MNHNY and SVGAGI (reference sequence). This CDR3 reads CASSPSTSGLYNEQFF. The CDR3 DNA is TGTGCCAGCAGTCCCTCGACTAGCGGTCTCTACAATGAGCAGTTCTTC.

The chain joins TRBV19 to TRBJ1-1, with D perhaps TRBD1 (5 bases). The CDR3 is 13 amino acids. V was pared by 7 bases and J by 4 bases, with 13 bases between. Per the germline V gene, CDR1 is LNHDA and CDR2 is SQIVND (reference sequence). The CDR3: CASTGNLGTEAFF. The CDR3 DNA reads as TGTGCCAGTACAGGGAACCTGGGCACTGAAGCTTTCTTT.

The count of this clone is one. V gene TRBV10-3 combines with J gene TRBJ2-3; D is unresolved. Trimming removed 0 bases from V and 6 bases from J, with 7 bases in between. CDR1 ENHRY and CDR2 SYGVKD come from the germline V gene. This CDR3 contains 13 residues. The CDR3 nucleotides are TGTGCCATCAGTGAGTCAGGAAAGGATACGCAGTATTTT. It codes for CAISESGKDTQYF.

The chain employs TRBV7-2 and TRBJ2-5; 8 nucleotides align to TRBD1. Trimming cost V 1 base and J 5 bases; bases outside gene matches: 9. This CDR3 is 16 amino acids long. Germline loops: CDR1 SGHTA, CDR2 FQGNSA. DNA for the CDR3: TGTGCCAGCAGCTTAGTGTGGACAGGGCCCCAGGAGACCCAGTACTTC. This encodes CASSLVWTGPQETQYF.

The CDR3 sequence: CASSFRTGSAYNEQFF. DNA of the CDR3: TGCGCCAGCAGCTTCAGGACAGGGTCGGCCTACAATGAGCAGTTCTTC. The chain joins TRBV5-1 to TRBJ2-1; 8 bases match TRBD1. CDR3 length: 16 amino acids. From germline, CDR1 is SGHRS and CDR2 YFSETQ. J was trimmed by 2 bases and V by 2 bases; bases with no gene match: 6.

The chain carries TRBV7-3 and TRBJ2-7; TRBD2 might be the D (6 bases). The CDR3 is 15 amino acids. V lost 5 bases and J lost 1, with 15 bases in between. The germline gives CDR1 SGHTA, CDR2 FQGTGA. CDR3 DNA: TGTGCCAGCAGCCAGCAGGGCGGGGTGTCCTACGAGCAGTACTTC. Translated, it gives CASSQQGGVSYEQYF.

The chain has TRBV28 and TRBJ1-4; 7 positions match TRBD1. Per the germline V gene, CDR1 is MDHEN and CDR2 is SYDVKM. The CDR3 has 15 residues. The trim removed 4 bases at V and 8 bases at J, leaving 10 bases unmatched. The CDR3: CASSSMGQGVEKLFF. The CDR3 nucleotides read TGTGCCAGCAGTTCCATGGGGCAGGGGGTCGAAAAACTGTTTTTT.

V is TRBV7-9 and J is TRBJ2-5; the D is unclear. Germline V lookup: CDR1 SEHNR, CDR2 FQNEAQ (reference sequence). Trimming pared 5 bases from V and 6 bases from J, leaving 7 bases between. The length of the CDR3 is 11 residues. CDR3 sequence (DNA): TGTGCCAGCAGCCTTATTCAGACCCAGTACTTC. This codes for CASSLIQTQYF.

This clone was seen a single time. The CDR3 DNA is TGTGCCAGCAGCGTAGAGGGGGCCCTCTACAATGAGCAGTTCTTC. This translates into CASSVEGALYNEQFF. The chain carries TRBV9 and TRBJ2-1, with 7 bases matching TRBD1. This CDR3 comprises 15 residues. Germline lookup yields CDR1 SGDLS and CDR2 YYNGEE. Trimming at V came to 0 bases and at J to 3 bases, leaving 3 bases not matched to a gene.

As to this clone: This same CDR3 is encoded by further DNA sequences in the sample. V is TRBV5-4 and J is TRBJ2-7, with TRBD2 matching 11 bases. The CDR3 extends over 16 amino acids. Germline CDR1 is SGHNT and CDR2 is YYREEE (reference sequence). The trim removed 5 bases at V and 3 bases at J, leaving 10 bases unmatched. In nucleotides, the CDR3 is TGTGCCAGCAGTCCCGCCGGGACTAGCGGCCTCTACGAGCAGTACTTC. Translating it yields CASSPAGTSGLYEQYF.

The chain combines TRBV4-3 with TRBJ1-1; D unresolved. The CDR3 is made up of 13 amino acids. Germline V lookup: CDR1 LGHNA, CDR2 YSLEER. Trimming stripped 0 bases from V and 11 bases from J, with 13 bases between. For the CDR3, the DNA is TGCGCCAGCAGCCAAGAACCTGGGAACCAGGCTTTCTTT. This gives the protein CASSQEPGNQAFF.

The CDR3 region has the DNA TGTGCCAGCAATCACAGGGGATCCAAAGAGACCCAGTACTTC. Its translation: CASNHRGSKETQYF. This chain connects TRBV6-5 to TRBJ2-5, with 7 bases lining up with TRBD1. The CDR3 length is 14 residues. V was clipped by 7 bases and J by 3 bases; unmatched bases: 8. Germline values: CDR1 MNHEY, CDR2 SVGAGI.

CDR3 sequence: CASSHDIPGPMGPSLRPYEQYF. CDR3 bases: TGCGCCAGCAGCCATGACATCCCGGGCCCCATGGGACCGTCCTTGCGACCCTACGAGCAGTACTTC. This chain joins TRBV4-3 and TRBJ2-7, with D perhaps being TRBD1 or TRBD2 (5 bases each). The germline V gene encodes CDR1 LGHNA and CDR2 YSLEER. Trimming cost V 3 bases and J 2 bases, with 35 bases left between them. This CDR3 contains 22 residues.